Below are 25 T cell receptor beta chains sequenced from a single sample in a study of T cells in Graves' hyperthyroidism and ophthalmopathy (dated by TCRdb to the late 2010s). Library method: multiplex PCR. Sequencing relied on an Illumina HiSeq 2000. The TCR beta CDR3 regions were amplified from the RNA transcripts. For the first round of RT-PCR on the TCR CDR3, the HTBI primer set was used together with the Qiagen OneStep RT-PCR kit. TCRdb passed the public sequencing reads through fastp at Q25 and MiXCR, retaining productive beta sequences. CDR3 protein sequences are deduplicated, and each keeps its most common genes and DNA. For this sample the table gives approximately 410,000 distinct CDR3 sequences, of which roughly 14% were detected only once. The ten largest clones add up to approximately 13% of the sample. Sequenced material: blood. These receptor sequences come from a young man with Graves' ophthalmopathy.

This clonotype was found a few times. The V call is TRBV6-1, the J call TRBJ2-2, with 8 bases matching TRBD2. Trimming removed 5 bases from V and 7 bases from J; junction bases left unmatched: 12. The germline gives CDR1 MNHNS, CDR2 SASEGT. The CDR3 consists of 16 residues. CDR3 loop: CASSPGGGQGGGELFF. CDR3 bases: TGTGCCAGCAGTCCCGGCGGGGGGCAAGGGGGCGGGGAGCTGTTTTTT.

This clonotype was picked up many times. The V and J genes are TRBV3-1 and TRBJ1-2; D gene ambiguous. Trimming pared 3 bases from V and 7 bases from J, leaving 15 bases between. The germline CDR1 and CDR2 sequences are LGHDT and YNNKEL (reference sequence). The CDR3 has 14 residues. The CDR3 loop is CASSHTSWLGGYTF. CDR3 DNA: TGTGCCAGCAGCCACACCTCCTGGTTGGGTGGCTACACCTTC.

This clonotype showed up many times. This chain uses TRBV20-1 with TRBJ2-7; 9 positions agree with TRBD2. The CDR3 consists of 14 residues. The germline V gene has CDR1 DFQATT and CDR2 SNEGSKA (reference sequence). Trimming cost V 2 bases and J 4 bases; bases outside gene matches: 6. The CDR3 DNA follows: TGCAGTGCTAGACCGGCTAGCGGGGTGTACGAGCAGTACTTC. Translation gives CSARPASGVYEQYF.

This clonotype was detected many times. The rearrangement joins TRBV20-1 to TRBJ1-1; D may be TRBD1 (5 bases). Germline V CDR1 and CDR2: DFQATT, SNEGSKA (reference sequence). V was clipped by 0 bases and J by 10 bases, with 12 bases between them. The CDR3 has 12 amino acids. DNA for the CDR3: TGCAGTGCTAGAGATGGGGCCACAGGAGCTTTCTTT. Translated, it gives CSARDGATGAFF.

Details on this clonotype: With a much larger clone just one base away, this may be a read error. Without the conserved terminal phenylalanine or tryptophan, this CDR3 likely stems from a read error. The chain is built from TRBV6-2 or TRBV6-3 and TRBJ2-7; D is possibly TRBD1 or TRBD2 (9 bases each). Germline lookup yields CDR1 MNHEY and CDR2 SVGEGT. There are 15 residues in the CDR3. V lost 10 bases and J lost 3, with 22 bases in between. This CDR3 is CAIRDRASGDYEQYL. The CDR3, as DNA: TGTGCCATCAGGGACAGGGCTAGCGGGGACTACGAGCAGTACCTC.

This chain connects TRBV2 to TRBJ1-1, with unresolved D. The germline V and J ends were trimmed by 1 base and 4 bases, with 10 bases remaining between them. This CDR3 has 14 amino acids. The germline V gene has CDR1 SNHLY and CDR2 FYNNEI. The CDR3 region is CASSEEVRPTEAFF. The CDR3 bases are TGTGCCAGCAGTGAAGAAGTCAGACCCACTGAAGCTTTCTTT.

This clonotype was detected many times. The V gene is TRBV6-6, the J gene TRBJ2-1; D uncertain. Germline CDR1 reads MNHNY; CDR2 reads SVGAGI (reference sequence). Trimming removed 2 bases at V and 0 bases at J, with 11 bases between. This CDR3 is 16 amino acids long. This CDR3 is CASSYVHKSSYNEQFF. The CDR3 nucleotides are TGTGCCAGCAGTTACGTTCACAAAAGCTCCTACAATGAGCAGTTCTTC.

About this clonotype itself: A much bigger clone sits one base away, suggesting this may be a read error. The missing conserved phenylalanine or tryptophan at the end of this CDR3 makes a read error likely. The chain employs TRBV7-2 and TRBJ2-3; D ambiguous. V was cut by 4 bases and J by 2 bases, with 7 bases left in between. Germline V lookup: CDR1 SGHTA, CDR2 FQGNSA. The CDR3 has 13 amino acids. The CDR3 loop is CASSSYTTDTQYL. The CDR3, as DNA: TGTGCCAGCAGCTCCTATACCACAGATACGCAGTATCTT.

The V call is TRBV5-1, the J call TRBJ2-3; D may correspond to TRBD1 or TRBD2 (7 bases each). This CDR3 region has 15 residues. V lost 4 bases, J lost 3 bases, and 15 bases lay in between. Per germline, CDR1 SGHRS and CDR2 YFSETQ. The CDR3 sequence: CASSQGGVKTDTQYF. The CDR3 DNA reads TGCGCCAGCAGCCAGGGGGGGGTTAAGACAGATACGCAGTATTTT.

Comments on this clonotype: This may be a read error, as it is one base from a much larger clone. CDR3 sequence reads: CVSRGTSGTNTGELFF. The CDR3 DNA reads as TGTGTCAGCAGGGGGACTAGCGGGACGAACACCGGGGAGCTGTTTTTT. The chain couples TRBV6-1 to TRBJ2-2; 13 bases line up with TRBD2. This CDR3 spans 16 amino acids. Germline values: CDR1 MNHNS, CDR2 SASEGT.

This clonotype was seen many times. The rearrangement joins TRBV6-1 to TRBJ2-1, with D perhaps matching TRBD1 (10 bases). CDR3 size: 21 residues. CDR1 and CDR2 from the germline V gene are MNHNS and SASEGT. Trimming stripped 7 bases from V and 5 bases from J, with 36 bases between. The CDR3 DNA sequence: TGTGCCAGCACCCGATACCCGGGACAGGGGTTCAGTAGCGGGAGCAACAATGAGCAGTTCTTC. Amino acids: CASTRYPGQGFSSGSNNEQFF.

This clonotype was counted many times. This chain connects TRBV12-3 or TRBV12-4 to TRBJ2-5; tentatively, D is TRBD2 (6 bases). V lost 5 bases and J 5 bases, leaving 21 bases between the germline ends. The CDR3 covers 16 residues. This CDR3 reads CASSPPRDSEMETQYF. The CDR3 DNA follows: TGTGCCAGCAGTCCACCAAGGGACTCAGAAATGGAGACCCAGTACTTC.

This clonotype was counted at least ten times. V and J are TRBV7-9 and TRBJ2-1; D tentatively fits TRBD1 or TRBD2 (6 bases each). Germline loops: CDR1 SEHNR, CDR2 FQNEAQ (reference sequence). The CDR3 is made up of 13 amino acids. Trimming cost V 5 bases and J 9 bases, with 14 bases left between them. The CDR3 DNA is TGTGCCAGCAGCCCCCCGGGGGCGGGTGAGCAGTTCTTC. The encoded protein is CASSPPGAGEQFF.

The table lists this clonotype with a few counts. The rearrangement uses TRBV6-6 and TRBJ1-6; 8 bases are a match to TRBD1. The J segment lost 5 bases and the V segment lost 1 base, leaving 7 bases of the junction unmatched. The germline V gene encodes CDR1 MNHNY and CDR2 SVGAGI (reference sequence). This CDR3 region has 17 residues. Here the CDR3 reads CASSYFGPGQDNSPLHF. CDR3 nucleotide sequence: TGTGCCAGCAGTTACTTTGGCCCGGGACAGGATAATTCACCCCTCCACTTT.

There are many counts of this clonotype. This chain links TRBV19 with TRBJ1-2, with a tentative D call TRBD1 (6 bases). Germline V CDR1 and CDR2: LNHDA, SQIVND (reference sequence). The V and J ends lost 5 bases and 8 bases respectively, with 12 bases between them. The CDR3 covers 12 residues. The CDR3 bases are TGTGCCAGTAGTGCACAGGGCGGGGGCTACACCTTC. Translation: CASSAQGGGYTF. The whole variable domain, remainder taken from reference TRBV19 and TRBJ1-2, is DGGITQSPKYLFRKEGQNVTLSCEQNLNHDAMYWYRQDPGQGLRLIYYSQIVNDFQKGDIAEGYSVSREKKESFPLTVTSAQKNPTAFYLCASSAQGGGYTFGSGTRLTVV.

This clonotype was found many times. The rearrangement uses TRBV7-3 and TRBJ2-1; TRBD1 matches 7 bases. CDR3 length equals 13 residues. V trimming: 5 bases; J trimming: 10 bases; junction bases outside the gene matches: 8. The V gene's germline CDR1 is SGHTA and CDR2 FQGTGA. Written as DNA, the CDR3 is TGTGCCAGCAGCGGAGGAGTCAGGGGGGAGCAGTTCTTC. Translating it yields CASSGGVRGEQFF. The entire variable domain, with the rest obtained from reference TRBV7-3 and TRBJ2-1, is as follows: GAGVSQTPSNKVTEKGKYVELRCDPISGHTALYWYRQSLGQGPEFLIYFQGTGAADDSGLPNDRFFAVRPEGSVSTLKIQRTERGDSAVYLCASSGGVRGEQFFGPGTRLTVL.

There are many counts of this clonotype. The V call is TRBV7-2, the J call TRBJ2-7; D gene ambiguous. The germline V gene encodes CDR1 SGHTA and CDR2 FQGNSA. Deletions cut 4 bases from V and 4 bases from J, with 17 bases between. The CDR3 spans 15 residues. The DNA of the CDR3 is TGTGCCAGCAGCTACCTCGTTGCCATTGATTACGAGCAGTACTTC. Protein sequence: CASSYLVAIDYEQYF.

This clonotype was seen many times. The J gene is TRBJ2-7, the V gene TRBV29-1; a possible D gene is TRBD1 (6 bases). Germline V gene data show CDR1 as SQVTM and CDR2 as ANQGSEA. Trimming removed 4 bases from V and 0 bases from J, with 10 bases in between. This CDR3 has 13 residues. The CDR3 DNA reads TGCAGCGTTGTAGGGGGTGACTCCTACGAGCAGTACTTC. This encodes CSVVGGDSYEQYF.

The sample holds a few counts of this clonotype. The gene calls are TRBV10-3 and TRBJ2-3; tentatively, D is TRBD1 or TRBD2 (7 bases each). This CDR3 is 16 amino acids long. From germline, CDR1 is ENHRY and CDR2 SYGVKD. Trimming removed 0 bases at V and 4 bases at J, with 14 bases between. This CDR3 is CAISESVGGGPDTQYF. In DNA form, the CDR3 reads TGTGCCATCAGTGAGTCGGTGGGAGGGGGCCCAGATACGCAGTATTTT.

This clonotype has ten or more counts. The chain recombines TRBV2 with TRBJ1-4; TRBD1 agrees at 8 bases. CDR3 length: 13 residues. The germline V gene encodes CDR1 SNHLY and CDR2 FYNNEI. Losses at the gene ends were 8 bases for V and 5 bases for J; bases not matched to a gene: 4. This CDR3 is CASHRGLNEKLFF. CDR3 DNA: TGTGCCAGCCACAGGGGGTTAAATGAAAAACTGTTTTTT.

The chain joins TRBV6-1 to TRBJ1-2; no clear D gene. Trimming removed 7 bases at V and 1 base at J, with 22 bases between. CDR3 size: 17 residues. Germline V CDR1 and CDR2: MNHNS, SASEGT. The CDR3 nucleotides are TGTGCCAGCATACTTGGGTCAGCTCCCAGCTTTAACTATGGCTACACCTTC. Amino acid sequence: CASILGSAPSFNYGYTF.

At least ten counts were recorded for this clonotype. The J gene is TRBJ1-2, the V gene TRBV6-5; 10 bases fit TRBD1. The CDR3 spans 16 residues. Germline V lookup: CDR1 MNHEY, CDR2 SVGAGI. Trimming at V came to 0 bases and at J to 4 bases, leaving 5 bases not matched to a gene. CDR3 in amino acids: CASSYSRQGAVYGYTF. CDR3 nucleotides: TGTGCCAGCAGTTACTCGAGACAGGGGGCGGTCTATGGCTACACCTTC.

The J gene is TRBJ1-6, the V gene TRBV19; D is unclear. CDR3 size: 14 residues. The V end lost 5 bases, the J end lost 8 bases, and 13 bases lay between the germline ends. CDR1 and CDR2 from the germline V gene are LNHDA and SQIVND (reference sequence). CDR3 nucleotides: TGTGCCAGTAGTTTCGGCCTTCGGGATTCACCCCTCCACTTT. This codes for CASSFGLRDSPLHF. Full variable domain (missing parts from reference TRBV19 and TRBJ1-6): DGGITQSPKYLFRKEGQNVTLSCEQNLNHDAMYWYRQDPGQGLRLIYYSQIVNDFQKGDIAEGYSVSREKKESFPLTVTSAQKNPTAFYLCASSFGLRDSPLHFGNGTRLTVT.

This clonotype was detected many times. This chain links TRBV30 with TRBJ2-5; D perhaps matches TRBD2 (5 bases). Trimming left V 5 bases short and J 3 bases short, with 13 bases between. Germline CDR1 GTSNPN, CDR2 SVGIG (reference sequence). The CDR3 contains 13 residues. The DNA for the CDR3 is TGTGCCTGGGCCCTGGGGAGAGAAGAGACCCAGTACTTC. It is translated as CAWALGREETQYF.

Ten or more counts support this clonotype. This chain connects TRBV12-3 or TRBV12-4 to TRBJ2-7; 10 nucleotides match TRBD2. Trimming removed 5 bases from V and 2 bases from J; junction bases left unmatched: 3. This CDR3 has 14 amino acids. The chain's CDR3 is CASSISGGTYEQYF. CDR3 bases: TGTGCCAGCAGTATTAGCGGGGGGACCTACGAGCAGTACTTC.